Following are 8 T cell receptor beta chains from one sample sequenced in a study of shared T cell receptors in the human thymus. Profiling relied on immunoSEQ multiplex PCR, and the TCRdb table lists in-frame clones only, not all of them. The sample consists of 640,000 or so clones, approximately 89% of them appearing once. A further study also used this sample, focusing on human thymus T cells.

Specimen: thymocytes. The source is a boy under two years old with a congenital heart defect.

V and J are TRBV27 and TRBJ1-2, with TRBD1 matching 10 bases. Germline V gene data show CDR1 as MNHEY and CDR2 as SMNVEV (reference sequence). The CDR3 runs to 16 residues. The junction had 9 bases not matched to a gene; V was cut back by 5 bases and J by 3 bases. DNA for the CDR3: TGTGCCAGCAGTACCACCGGGACAGGGGCTCACTATGGCTACACCTTC. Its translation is CASSTTGTGAHYGYTF.

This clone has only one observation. CDR3: CASRYRGASYEQYF. CDR3 DNA sequence: TGTGCCAGCAGATACAGGGGAGCCTCCTACGAGCAGTACTTC. The chain joins TRBV6-1 to TRBJ2-7; TRBD1 agrees at 7 bases. This CDR3 region has 14 residues. The J segment lost 0 bases and the V segment lost 6 bases, leaving 5 bases of the junction unmatched. Germline V gene lookup returns CDR1 MNHNS and CDR2 SASEGT.

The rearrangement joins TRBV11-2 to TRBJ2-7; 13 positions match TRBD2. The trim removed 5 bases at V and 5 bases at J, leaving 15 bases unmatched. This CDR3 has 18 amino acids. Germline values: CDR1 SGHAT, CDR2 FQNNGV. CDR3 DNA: TGTGCCAGCAGCCCCGAGTCCCCTACTAGCGGGAGGGCCCACGAGCAGTACTTC. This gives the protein CASSPESPTSGRAHEQYF.

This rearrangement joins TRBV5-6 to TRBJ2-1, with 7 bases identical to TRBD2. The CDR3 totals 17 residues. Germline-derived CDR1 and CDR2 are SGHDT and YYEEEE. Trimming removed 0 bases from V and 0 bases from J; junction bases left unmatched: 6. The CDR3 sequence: CASSLDPLASSYNEQFF. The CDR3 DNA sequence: TGTGCCAGCAGCTTGGACCCACTAGCGAGCTCCTACAATGAGCAGTTCTTC.

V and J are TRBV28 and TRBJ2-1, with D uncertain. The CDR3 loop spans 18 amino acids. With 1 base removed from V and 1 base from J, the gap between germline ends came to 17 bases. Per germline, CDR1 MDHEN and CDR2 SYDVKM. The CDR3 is CASSLSHYLGTSYNEQFF. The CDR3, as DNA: TGTGCCAGCAGTTTATCACACTATCTAGGTACATCCTACAATGAGCAGTTCTTC.

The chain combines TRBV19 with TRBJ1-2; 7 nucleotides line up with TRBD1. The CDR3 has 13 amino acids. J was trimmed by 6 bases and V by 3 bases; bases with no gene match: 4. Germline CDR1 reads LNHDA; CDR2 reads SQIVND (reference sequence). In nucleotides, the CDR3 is TGTGCCAGTAGTATTCCGCAGGGGGATGGCTACACCTTC. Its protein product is CASSIPQGDGYTF. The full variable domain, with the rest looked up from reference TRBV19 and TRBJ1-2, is DGGITQSPKYLFRKEGQNVTLSCEQNLNHDAMYWYRQDPGQGLRLIYYSQIVNDFQKGDIAEGYSVSREKKESFPLTVTSAQKNPTAFYLCASSIPQGDGYTFGSGTRLTVV.

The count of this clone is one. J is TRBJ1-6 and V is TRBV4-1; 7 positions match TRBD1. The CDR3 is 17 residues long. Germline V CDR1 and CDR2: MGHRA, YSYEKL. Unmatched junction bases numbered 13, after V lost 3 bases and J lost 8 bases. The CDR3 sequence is CASSHQQGSKVDSPLHF. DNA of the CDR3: TGCGCCAGCAGCCATCAACAGGGGAGTAAGGTTGATTCACCCCTCCACTTT.

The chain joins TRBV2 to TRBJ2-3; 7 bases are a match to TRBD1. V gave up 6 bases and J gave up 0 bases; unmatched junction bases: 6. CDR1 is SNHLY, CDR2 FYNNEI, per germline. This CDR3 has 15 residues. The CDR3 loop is CASREQGTSTDTQYF. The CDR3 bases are TGTGCCAGCAGGGAACAGGGGACGAGCACAGATACGCAGTATTTT.